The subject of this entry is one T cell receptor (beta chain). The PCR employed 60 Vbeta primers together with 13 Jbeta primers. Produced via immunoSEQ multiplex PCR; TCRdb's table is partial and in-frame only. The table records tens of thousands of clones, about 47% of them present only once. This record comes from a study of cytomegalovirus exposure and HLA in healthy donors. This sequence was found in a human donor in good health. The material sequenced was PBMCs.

The CDR3 is CAITAIGPGDIQYF. The CDR3 region has the DNA TGTGCCATTACCGCTATTGGGCCAGGGGACATTCAGTACTTC. The rearrangement joins TRBV27 to TRBJ2-4; weak D call: TRBD1 (6 bases). This CDR3 is 14 amino acids long. The germline V and J ends were trimmed by 10 bases and 8 bases, with 21 bases remaining between them. CDR1 and CDR2 from the germline V gene are MNHEY and SMNVEV (reference sequence).